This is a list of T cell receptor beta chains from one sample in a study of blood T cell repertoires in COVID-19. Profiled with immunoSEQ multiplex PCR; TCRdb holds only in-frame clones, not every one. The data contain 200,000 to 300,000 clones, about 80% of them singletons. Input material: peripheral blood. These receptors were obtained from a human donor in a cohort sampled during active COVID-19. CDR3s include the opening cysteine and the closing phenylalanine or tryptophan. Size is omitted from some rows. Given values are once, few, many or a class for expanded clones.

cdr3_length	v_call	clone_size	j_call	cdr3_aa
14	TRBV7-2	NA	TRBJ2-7	CASSPPGLAYEQYF
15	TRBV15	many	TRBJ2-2	CATSAGQGVTGELFF
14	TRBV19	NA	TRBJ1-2	CASSRQTSSYGYTF
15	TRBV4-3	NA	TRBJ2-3	CASSHSRASTDTQYF
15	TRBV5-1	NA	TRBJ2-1	CASSLASRSYNEQFF
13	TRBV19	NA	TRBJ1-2	CASSYRVYFGYTF
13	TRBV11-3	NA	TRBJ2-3	CASSGNSGDTQYF
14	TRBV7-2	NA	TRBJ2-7	CASSLVYNIYEQYF
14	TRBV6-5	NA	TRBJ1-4	CATGQGLDNEKLFF
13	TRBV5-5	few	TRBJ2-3	CASSPMAVDTQYF
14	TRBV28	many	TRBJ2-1	CASKGGGAQGEQFF
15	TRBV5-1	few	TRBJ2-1	CASSLGSPGQNEQFF
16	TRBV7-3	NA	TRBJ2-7	CASSLGLAGLGYEQYF
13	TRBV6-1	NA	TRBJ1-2	CASSEYRDYGYTF
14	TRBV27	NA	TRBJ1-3	CASSPTASGNTIYF
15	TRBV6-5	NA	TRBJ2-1	CASSLSGRAYNEQFF
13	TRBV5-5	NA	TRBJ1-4	CASSFEGGEKLFF
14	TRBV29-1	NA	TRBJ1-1	CSVQLQGLNTEAFF
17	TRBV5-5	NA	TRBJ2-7	CASSSDRIKIFSYEQYF
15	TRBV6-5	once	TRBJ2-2	CASTEGGTGTGELFF
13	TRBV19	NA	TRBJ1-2	CASSILQGGGYTF
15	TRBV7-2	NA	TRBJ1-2	CASSLALSGQNGYTF
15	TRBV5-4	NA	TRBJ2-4	CASSLELAGERVQYF
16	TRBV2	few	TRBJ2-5	CASSKLAGAYQETQYF
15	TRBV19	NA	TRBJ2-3	CASTQAGAFTDTQYF
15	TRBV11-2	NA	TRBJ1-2	CASSLEPGALNGYTF
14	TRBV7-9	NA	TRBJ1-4	CASSSDSFGEKLFF
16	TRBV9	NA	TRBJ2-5	CASSVASGRVQETQYF
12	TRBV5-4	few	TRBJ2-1	CASTGLSNEQFF
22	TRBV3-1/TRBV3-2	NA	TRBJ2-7	CASSQGLSRTSGGVWNSYEQYF
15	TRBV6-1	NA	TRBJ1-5	CASRRNTGSNQPQHF
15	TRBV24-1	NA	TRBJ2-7	CATSVGTGVSYEQYF
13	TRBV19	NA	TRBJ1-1	CASSALRGTEAFF
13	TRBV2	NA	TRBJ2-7	CASTGGLAGVQYF
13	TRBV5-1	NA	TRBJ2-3	CASLGTATDTQYF
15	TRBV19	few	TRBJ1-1	CASSTDRAVNTEAFF
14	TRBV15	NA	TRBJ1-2	CATSREDSLGPHTF
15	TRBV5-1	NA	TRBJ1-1	CASSAGTVGGTEAFF
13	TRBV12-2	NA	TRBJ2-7	CASLGSGAYEQYF
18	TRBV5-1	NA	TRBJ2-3	CASSLVGGRASGTDTQYF
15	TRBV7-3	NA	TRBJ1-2	CASSLTHDSNYGYTF
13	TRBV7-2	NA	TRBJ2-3	CASSQSPQDTQYF
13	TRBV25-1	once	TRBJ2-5	CASRQGAAETQYF
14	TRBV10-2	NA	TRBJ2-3	CASQAGRAPDTQYF
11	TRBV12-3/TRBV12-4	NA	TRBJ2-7	CASTLGGEQYF
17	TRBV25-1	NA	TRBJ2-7	CASSDLTWGTEPYEQYF
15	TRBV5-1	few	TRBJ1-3	CASSLSPGSGNTIYF